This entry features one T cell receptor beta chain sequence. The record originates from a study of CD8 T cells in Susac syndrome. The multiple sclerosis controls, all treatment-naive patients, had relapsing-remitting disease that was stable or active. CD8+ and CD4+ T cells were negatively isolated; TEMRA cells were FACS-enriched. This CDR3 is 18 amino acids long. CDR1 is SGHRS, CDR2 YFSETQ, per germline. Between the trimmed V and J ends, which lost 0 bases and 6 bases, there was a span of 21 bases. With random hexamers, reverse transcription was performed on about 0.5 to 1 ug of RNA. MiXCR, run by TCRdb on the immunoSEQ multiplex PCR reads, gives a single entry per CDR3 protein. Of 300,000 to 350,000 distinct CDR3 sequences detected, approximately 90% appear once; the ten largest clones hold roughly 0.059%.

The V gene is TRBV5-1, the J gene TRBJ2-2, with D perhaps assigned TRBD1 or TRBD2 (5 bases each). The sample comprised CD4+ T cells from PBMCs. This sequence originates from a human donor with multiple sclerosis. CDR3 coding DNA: TGCGCCAGCAGCTTGGGCCTTACAGACAGTCGGGGTGCCGGGGAGCTGTTTTTT. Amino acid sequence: CASSLGLTDSRGAGELFF. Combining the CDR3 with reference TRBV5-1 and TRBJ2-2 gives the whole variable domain KAGVTQTPRYLIKTRGQQVTLSCSPISGHRSVSWYQQTPGQGLQFLFEYFSETQRNKGNFPGRFSGRQFSNSRSEMNVSTLELGDSALYLCASSLGLTDSRGAGELFFGEGSRLTVL.